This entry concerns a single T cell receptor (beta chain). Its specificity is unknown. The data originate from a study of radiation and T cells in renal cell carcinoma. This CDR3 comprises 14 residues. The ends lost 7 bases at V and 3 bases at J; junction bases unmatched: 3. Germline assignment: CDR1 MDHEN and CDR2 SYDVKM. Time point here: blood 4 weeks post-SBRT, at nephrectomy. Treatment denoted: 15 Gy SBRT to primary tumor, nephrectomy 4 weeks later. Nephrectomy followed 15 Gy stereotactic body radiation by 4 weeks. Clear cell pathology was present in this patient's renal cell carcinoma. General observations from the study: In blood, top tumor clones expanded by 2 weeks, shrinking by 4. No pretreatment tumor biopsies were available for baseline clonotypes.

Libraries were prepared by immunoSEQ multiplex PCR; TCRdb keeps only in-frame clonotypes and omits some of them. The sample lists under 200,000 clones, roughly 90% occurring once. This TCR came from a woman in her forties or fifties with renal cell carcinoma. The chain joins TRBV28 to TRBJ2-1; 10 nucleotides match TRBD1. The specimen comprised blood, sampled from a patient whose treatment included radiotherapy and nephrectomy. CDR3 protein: CASIGTGDYNEQFF. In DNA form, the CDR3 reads TGTGCCAGCATCGGGACAGGGGACTACAATGAGCAGTTCTTC.